This entry lists 26 T cell receptor beta chains sequenced from one sample in a study of blood T cells in healthy people across ages. A J-beta primer mix and a sample-barcoded 5' primer were used in a second PCR of roughly 6 to 11 cycles. TCRdb processed the 5' RACE reads anew with MiXCR; each CDR3 protein has one entry. The sample includes 730,000 or so distinct CDR3 sequences, roughly two fifths of them seen just once. Sequencing was carried out using blood. These receptors originate from an older man in good health.

The gene calls are TRBV3-1 and TRBJ2-5, with a weak D call TRBD2 (6 bases). Trimming removed 0 bases at V and 5 bases at J, with 19 bases between. The CDR3 has 17 amino acids. The V gene's germline CDR1 is LGHDT and CDR2 YNNKEL (reference sequence). The CDR3 sequence is CASSQDPNGTPGETQYF. The DNA for the CDR3 is TGTGCCAGCAGCCAAGATCCCAACGGGACTCCAGGGGAGACCCAGTACTTC.

With respect to this clonotype: This sequence may be a read error, since a much larger clone differs from it by one base. The chain combines TRBV28 with TRBJ2-3; D call uncertain. Trimming took off 5 bases at V and 2 bases at J, with 11 bases between the two ends. Germline CDR1 and CDR2: MDHEN and SYDVKM. This CDR3 is 14 amino acids long. The CDR3 loop reads CASSPWGFTDTQYF. As DNA, the CDR3 is TGTGCCAGCAGTCCGTGGGGATTCACAGATACGCAGTATTTT.

This clonotype was picked up a small number of times. This sequence joins TRBV14 and TRBJ1-6, with 10 bases aligning to TRBD1. CDR3 length: 14 amino acids. The ends lost 4 bases at V and 10 bases at J; junction bases unmatched: 4. The germline gives CDR1 SGHDN, CDR2 FVKESK. This CDR3 is CASSPGTGVSPLHF. DNA for the CDR3: TGTGCCAGCAGCCCCGGGACAGGGGTGTCACCCCTCCACTTT.

This clonotype was counted a few times. The chain combines TRBV7-2 with TRBJ1-5; 8 nucleotides align to TRBD1. The CDR3 consists of 16 residues. Trimming removed 2 bases from V and 2 bases from J; junction bases left unmatched: 5. The germline CDR1 and CDR2 sequences are SGHTA and FQGNSA. The CDR3 reads CASSLTGQGRNQPQHF. For the CDR3, the DNA is TGTGCCAGCAGCTTAACCGGACAGGGTCGCAATCAGCCCCAGCATTTT.

This clonotype was counted once. A much bigger clone sits one base away, suggesting this may be a read error. V gene TRBV4-1 combines with J gene TRBJ1-2; no clear D. Germline assignment: CDR1 MGHRA and CDR2 YSYEKL. The CDR3 runs 14 residues. V lost 0 bases and J 7 bases, leaving 12 bases between the germline ends. The CDR3 DNA follows: TGCGCCAGCAGCCAAGAGACATCCTTCGCTGGCTACACCTTC. The encoded protein is CASSQETSFAGYTF.

This clonotype turned up a few times. J is TRBJ1-6 and V is TRBV18, with 8 bases aligning to TRBD1. In germline, CDR1 is KGHSH, CDR2 LQKENI. The CDR3 has 16 residues. V was clipped by 3 bases and J by 10 bases; unmatched bases: 11. The CDR3 spells CASSPTLGQGSSPLHF. DNA for the CDR3: TGTGCCAGCTCACCGACACTCGGACAGGGTAGCTCACCCCTCCACTTT.

This sequence joins TRBV6-2 or TRBV6-3 and TRBJ2-3; D uncertain. Germline lookup yields CDR1 MNHEY and CDR2 SVGEGT. There are 12 residues in the CDR3. The V end lost 7 bases, the J end lost 5 bases, and 10 bases lay between the germline ends. The CDR3 region has the DNA TGTGCCAGCACAACGAACCGAGATACGCAGTATTTT. The encoded protein is CASTTNRDTQYF.

The chain has TRBV7-9 and TRBJ1-2; 7 bases line up with TRBD1. From germline, CDR1 is SEHNR and CDR2 FQNEAQ (reference sequence). This CDR3 is 14 amino acids long. V lost 1 base and J lost 5; bases outside the gene matches: 4. CDR3 loop: CASSLGRGLYGYTF. Written as DNA, the CDR3 is TGTGCCAGCAGCTTAGGGAGGGGGCTTTATGGCTACACCTTC.

The chain carries TRBV20-1 and TRBJ1-6; 7 positions agree with TRBD1. The length of the CDR3 is 13 residues. Germline lookup yields CDR1 DFQATT and CDR2 SNEGSKA (reference sequence). CDR3 protein: CSAITGVNSPLHF. DNA of the CDR3: TGCAGCGCAATAACAGGGGTTAATTCACCCCTCCACTTT.

On this clonotype itself: One end of the junction does not line up with germline, which may come from a read error. The gene calls are TRBV20-1 and TRBJ1-6, with unresolved D. Germline CDR1 reads DFQATT; CDR2 reads SNEGSKA (reference sequence). This CDR3 comprises 16 residues. As DNA, the CDR3 is TGCAGTGCTAGAGAAACGGGGAACTCCTATAATTCACCCCCCCACTTT. Protein product: CSARETGNSYNSPPHF.

V usage is TRBV5-1 and J usage is TRBJ2-3; 9 positions agree with TRBD1. CDR1 is SGHRS, CDR2 YFSETQ, per germline. The CDR3 has 15 residues. V was pared by 2 bases and J by 4 bases, with 5 bases of the junction left unmatched. CDR3 residues: CASSFGTGPADTQYF. For the CDR3, the DNA is TGCGCCAGCAGCTTCGGGACAGGGCCCGCAGATACGCAGTATTTT.

This clonotype has only a few counts. The chain joins TRBV21-1 to TRBJ2-5; no check of the table's D call, TRBD2, against the DNA was made. TRBV21-1 is classified as a pseudogene. The CDR3 sequence is 20 residues long. CDR3 loop: CASSSLGTQLAGALQETQYF. The CDR3 DNA follows: TGTGCCAGCAGCTCCCTAGGGACCCAACTAGCGGGGGCCCTCCAAGAGACCCAGTACTTC.

This clonotype was observed a few times. The chain combines TRBV7-2 with TRBJ2-3, with 8 bases that match TRBD2. V was pared by 5 bases and J by 0 bases, with 4 bases of the junction left unmatched. CDR3 length: 15 residues. The germline gives CDR1 SGHTA, CDR2 FQGNSA. CDR3 region: CASSPRGGSTDTQYF. The DNA of the CDR3 is TGTGCCAGCAGCCCCCGGGGGGGGAGCACAGATACGCAGTATTTT.

The chain links TRBV20-1 to TRBJ1-6; 7 bases agree with TRBD1. This CDR3 has 14 residues. J lost 7 bases, V lost 6 bases, and 9 bases had no gene match. Per germline, CDR1 DFQATT and CDR2 SNEGSKA (reference sequence). The CDR3 region has the DNA TGCAGTGCGTGGACAGGCCCTATCAATTCACCCCTCCACTTT. This encodes CSAWTGPINSPLHF.

Details on this clonotype: A read error is possible here, since a much larger clone lies one base away. This chain joins TRBV29-1 and TRBJ2-1; D possibly uses TRBD1 or TRBD2 (5 bases each). TRBJ2-7 explains the end of the DNA better; the J call may be wrong. The CDR3 has 14 amino acids. CDR1 and CDR2 (germline): SQVTM, ANQGSEA. The DNA for the CDR3 is TGCAGCATTGAAGATCGAGGGGAAACCTACGAGCAGTACTTC. This sequence encodes CSIEDRGETYEQYF.

This clonotype was seen only a few times. CDR3 region: CASSYPGLAGDTQETQYF. The CDR3 bases are TGTGCCAGCAGTTACCCCGGACTAGCGGGAGATACCCAAGAGACCCAGTACTTC. The chain carries TRBV28 and TRBJ2-5; 13 nucleotides agree with TRBD2. This CDR3 has 18 residues. With 4 bases clipped from V and 1 base from J, the junction kept 9 bases outside the gene matches. Germline values: CDR1 MDHEN, CDR2 SYDVKM. The whole variable domain, remainder taken from reference TRBV28 and TRBJ2-5, is DVKVTQSSRYLVKRTGEKVFLECVQDMDHENMFWYRQDPGLGLRLIYFSYDVKMKEKGDIPEGYSVSREKKERFSLILESASTNQTSMYLCASSYPGLAGDTQETQYFGPGTRLLVL.

This clonotype was observed a handful of times. V and J are TRBV20-1 and TRBJ1-2; the D is unclear. The CDR3 has 8 amino acids. Trimming cost V 6 bases and J 6 bases, with 2 bases left between them. CDR1 is DFQATT, CDR2 SNEGSKA, per germline (reference sequence). CDR3 coding DNA: TGCAGTGCCAATGGCTACACCTTC. Amino acids: CSANGYTF.

With regard to this clonotype: A read error may explain this, as a much larger clone is one base away. The chain joins TRBV7-2 to TRBJ2-3; no firm D call. Germline lookup yields CDR1 SGHTA and CDR2 FQGNSA. The CDR3 totals 11 residues. The CDR3: CANSPQDTQYF. The DNA of the CDR3 is TGTGCCAACAGCCCCCAAGATACGCAGTATTTT.

Only a few counts were recorded for this clonotype. The rearrangement links TRBV5-1 to TRBJ1-3; possibly TRBD1 for D (6 bases). Trimming shortened V by 3 bases and J by 0 bases, and 13 bases separated the two germline ends. CDR1 SGHRS and CDR2 YFSETQ come from the germline V gene. The length of the CDR3 is 16 residues. The CDR3 region has the DNA TGCGCCAGCAGCTCGGCAGGGGCCTTCTCTGGAAACACCATATATTTT. Amino acids: CASSSAGAFSGNTIYF. The full variable domain, in which reference TRBV5-1 and TRBJ1-3 provide the parts outside the CDR3, is KAGVTQTPRYLIKTRGQQVTLSCSPISGHRSVSWYQQTPGQGLQFLFEYFSETQRNKGNFPGRFSGRQFSNSRSEMNVSTLELGDSALYLCASSSAGAFSGNTIYFGEGSWLTVV.

On this clonotype: Germline and junction disagree at one end, which may indicate a read error. The chain carries TRBV15 and TRBJ2-5; unclear D gene. The end of the DNA aligns better with TRBJ2-7, so the J call may be wrong. The germline V gene encodes CDR1 LNHNV and CDR2 YYDKDF (reference sequence). The CDR3 is 13 amino acids. The CDR3 coding sequence is TGTGCCACCGGCAGAGACCGACCCTACGAGCAGTACTTC. Encoded protein: CATGRDRPYEQYF.

The chain couples TRBV9 to TRBJ2-3; D may be TRBD2 (5 bases). Looked up from germline, CDR1 is SGDLS and CDR2 is YYNGEE. CDR3 length equals 14 residues. The V gene lost 3 bases and the J gene lost 5 bases, with 13 bases spanning the gap. CDR3 sequence (DNA): TGTGCCAGCAGCGGGTCCCTCGGAGGAGATACGCAGTATTTT. Amino acids: CASSGSLGGDTQYF. The variable domain in full, completed from reference TRBV9 and TRBJ2-3, reads DSGVTQTPKHLITATGQRVTLRCSPRSGDLSVYWYQQSLDQGLQFLIQYYNGEERAKGNILERFSAQQFPDLHSELNLSSLELGDSALYFCASSGSLGGDTQYFGPGTRLTVL.

In this sample, this clonotype turned up a few times. This CDR3 is CASSPRILFGGASSDTQYF. The CDR3, as DNA: TGTGCCAGCTCACCACGGATCCTGTTCGGGGGGGCAAGTTCGGATACGCAGTATTTT. The V call is TRBV18, the J call TRBJ2-3, with TRBD2 matching over 8 bases. Germline V gives CDR1 KGHSH, CDR2 LQKENI. With 1 base clipped from V and 6 bases from J, the junction kept 18 bases outside the gene matches. There are 19 residues in the CDR3.

The sample holds a few counts of this clonotype. The chain is built from TRBV7-2 and TRBJ1-6; 7 bases are shared with TRBD1. Losses at the gene ends were 1 base for V and 10 bases for J; bases not matched to a gene: 10. The germline gives CDR1 SGHTA, CDR2 FQGNSA. The CDR3 is made up of 16 amino acids. DNA of the CDR3: TGTGCCAGCAGCTTAGATGGAAGGGGGCTAGGGTCACCCCTCCACTTT. It yields the protein CASSLDGRGLGSPLHF.

A few counts support this clonotype. This may arise from a read error, as a much more abundant clone is one base away. Here the CDR3 DNA reads TGCGCCAGCAGCGTGGCCGGTCCGAACACTGAAGCTTTCTTT. This encodes CASSVAGPNTEAFF. The genes are TRBV5-1 and TRBJ1-1, with unresolved D. This CDR3 has 14 amino acids. Germline V lookup: CDR1 SGHRS, CDR2 YFSETQ. V shed 4 bases and J shed 1 base, with 11 bases lying between them.

This clonotype was found many times. The chain couples TRBV29-1 to TRBJ2-1, with D tentatively TRBD1 or TRBD2 (5 bases each). The V end was cut by 3 bases, the J end by 9 bases, with 15 bases between. Germline-derived CDR1 and CDR2 are SQVTM and ANQGSEA. CDR3 length: 13 residues. The CDR3 sequence is CSVESVQRGEQFF. The CDR3 bases are TGCAGCGTTGAGAGCGTTCAGAGGGGTGAGCAGTTCTTC.

This chain links TRBV11-3 with TRBJ2-7; TRBD2 aligns across 7 bases. This CDR3 spans 13 amino acids. In germline, CDR1 is SGHNT, CDR2 YENEEA. J lost 7 bases, V lost 5 bases, and 8 bases had no gene match. The CDR3 region has the DNA TGTGCCAGCAGCGGTTGGACTAGTGATGAGCAGTACTTC. Encoded protein: CASSGWTSDEQYF.